These 7 T cell receptor beta chains were all obtained from the same sample, sequenced in a study of blood T cells in healthy people across ages. A sample-barcoded 5' primer and a J-beta primer mix were used in a second PCR of about 7 to 12 cycles. TCRdb re-derived calls from the 5' RACE reads in MiXCR, one entry per CDR3 protein. Among approximately 900,000 distinct CDR3 sequences, about 27% were seen once, and the ten largest hold 10%. This sample also belongs to another study, concerning T cells of mothers and their children.

The source material was blood. The receptors derive from a woman in her 40s in good health.

This clonotype was detected many times. The chain combines TRBV20-1 with TRBJ2-7, with 7 bases identical to TRBD1. Germline-derived CDR1 and CDR2 are DFQATT and SNEGSKA (reference sequence). This CDR3 comprises 14 residues. V lost 6 bases to trimming and J lost 2 bases; unmatched junction nucleotides: 10. CDR3 amino acids: CSATGVLTPYEQYF. The CDR3 nucleotides read TGCAGTGCAACAGGGGTCCTTACACCCTACGAGCAGTACTTC.

This clonotype was observed a single time. Being one base from a much bigger clone, this may be a read error. The rearrangement joins TRBV14 to TRBJ2-5, with D maybe TRBD2 (6 bases). The germline V gene encodes CDR1 SGHDN and CDR2 FVKESK. V gave up 1 base and J gave up 11 bases, with 14 bases separating them. CDR3 length equals 13 residues. The CDR3 loop reads CASSQVREAQQYF. The CDR3 DNA is TGTGCCAGCAGCCAAGTTAGGGAGGCCCAGCAGTACTTC.

This clonotype was seen a few times. V is TRBV20-1 and J is TRBJ2-7; D is tentatively TRBD1 or TRBD2 (5 bases each). This CDR3 is 13 amino acids long. CDR1 is DFQATT and CDR2 is SNEGSKA in the germline V gene (reference sequence). The V gene lost 5 bases and the J gene lost 2 bases, with 13 bases spanning the gap. The CDR3 DNA reads TGCAGTGCTGGACGGGGCAGAGCCTACGAGCAGTACTTC. Amino acid sequence: CSAGRGRAYEQYF.

The gene calls are TRBV29-1 and TRBJ2-5, with D unresolved. Trimming removed 6 bases from V and 2 bases from J, with 7 bases in between. This CDR3 is 11 amino acids long. CDR1 and CDR2 from the germline V gene are SQVTM and ANQGSEA. CDR3 bases: TGCAGCGTAGCAGCACAAGAGACCCAGTACTTC. Its translation: CSVAAQETQYF.

The chain joins TRBV2 to TRBJ1-5; D is unresolved. V gave up 6 bases and J gave up 4 bases, with 16 bases separating them. Looked up from germline, CDR1 is SNHLY and CDR2 is FYNNEI. The CDR3 spans 15 residues. CDR3 protein: CASSASRGQNQPQHF. As DNA, the CDR3 is TGTGCCAGCAGCGCTTCGCGAGGGCAAAATCAGCCCCAGCATTTT.

CDR3 loop: CASSEQLGNTIYF. The CDR3 DNA is TGTGCCAGCAGCGAGCAGTTGGGAAACACCATATATTTT. This chain uses TRBV5-5 with TRBJ1-3; D remains ambiguous. Trimming cost V 4 bases and J 4 bases, with 9 bases left between them. Germline V gene lookup returns CDR1 SGHKS and CDR2 YYEKEE (reference sequence). The CDR3 spans 13 residues.

This clonotype appeared a few times. The chain has TRBV3-1 and TRBJ1-6; no definite D call. The ends were cut back, 2 bases at V and 11 bases at J, with 7 bases in the middle. This CDR3 has 12 amino acids. Per the germline V gene, CDR1 is LGHDT and CDR2 is YNNKEL (reference sequence). This chain's CDR3 is CASSQREAPLHF. CDR3 bases: TGTGCCAGCAGCCAAAGGGAGGCACCCCTCCACTTT.